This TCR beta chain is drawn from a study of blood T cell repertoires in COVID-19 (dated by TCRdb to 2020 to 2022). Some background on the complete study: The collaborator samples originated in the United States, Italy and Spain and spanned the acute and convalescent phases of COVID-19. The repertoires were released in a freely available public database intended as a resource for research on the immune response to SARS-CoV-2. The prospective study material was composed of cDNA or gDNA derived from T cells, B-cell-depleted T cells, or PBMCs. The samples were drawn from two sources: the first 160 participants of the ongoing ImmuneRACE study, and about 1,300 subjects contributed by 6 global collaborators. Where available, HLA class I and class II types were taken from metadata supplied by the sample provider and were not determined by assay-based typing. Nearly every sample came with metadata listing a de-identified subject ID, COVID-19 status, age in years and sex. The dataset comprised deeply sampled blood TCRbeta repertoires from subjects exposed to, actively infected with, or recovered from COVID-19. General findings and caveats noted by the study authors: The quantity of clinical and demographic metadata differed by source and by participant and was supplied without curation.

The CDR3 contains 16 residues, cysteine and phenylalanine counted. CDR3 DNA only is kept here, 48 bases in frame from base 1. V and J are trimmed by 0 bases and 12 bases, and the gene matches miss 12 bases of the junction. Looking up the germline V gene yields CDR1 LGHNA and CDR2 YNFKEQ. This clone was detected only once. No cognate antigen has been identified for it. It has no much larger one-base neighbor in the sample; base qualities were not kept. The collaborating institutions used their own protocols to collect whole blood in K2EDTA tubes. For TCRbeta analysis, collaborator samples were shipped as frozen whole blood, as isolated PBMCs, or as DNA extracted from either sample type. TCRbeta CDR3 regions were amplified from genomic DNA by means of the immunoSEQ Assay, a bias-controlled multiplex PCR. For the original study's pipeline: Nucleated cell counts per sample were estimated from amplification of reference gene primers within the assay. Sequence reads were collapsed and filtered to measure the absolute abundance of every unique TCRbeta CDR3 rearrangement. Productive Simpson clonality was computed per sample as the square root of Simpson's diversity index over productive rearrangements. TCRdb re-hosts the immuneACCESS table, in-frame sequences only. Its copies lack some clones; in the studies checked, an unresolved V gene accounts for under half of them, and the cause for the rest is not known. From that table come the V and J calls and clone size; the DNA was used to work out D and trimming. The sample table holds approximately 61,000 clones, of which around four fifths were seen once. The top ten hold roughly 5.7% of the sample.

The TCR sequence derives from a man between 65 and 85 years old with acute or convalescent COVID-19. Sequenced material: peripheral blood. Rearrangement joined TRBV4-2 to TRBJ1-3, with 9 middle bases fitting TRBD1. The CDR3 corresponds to CASSQEGGTGNMVIYF. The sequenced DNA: TGTGCCAGCAGCCAAGAAGGGGGGACAGGGAATATGGTCATATATTTT.